The present T cell receptor (beta chain) was sequenced within a study of blood T cell repertoires in COVID-19. Study-wide context: Acute and convalescent COVID-19 specimens originated in the United States, Italy and Spain. In each case, the material was cDNA or gDNA derived from T cells, B-cell-depleted T cells, or PBMCs.

Germline V lookup: CDR1 MRHNA, CDR2 SNTAGT. The CDR3 spans 13 residues. Trimming cost V 3 bases and J 5 bases, with 8 bases left between them. Per the original data handling: Cell counts per sample came from amplifying reference gene primers. Produced via immunoSEQ multiplex PCR; TCRdb's table is partial and in-frame only. That table is the source of V, J and clone size, and D and trimming were worked out from the DNA. The sample lists around 62,000 clones, around 93% seen once, with less than 3.5% in the top ten. The chain couples TRBV6-4 to TRBJ2-1; TRBD2 might be the D (5 bases). The sequencing sample was made of peripheral blood. This receptor was taken from a man aged 70-80 years with active COVID-19. CDR3 sequence (DNA): TGTGCCAGCAGTGAGAGGGTAAACAATGAGCAGTTCTTC. Residues: CASSERVNNEQFF.